One and the same sample provided the 23 T cell receptor beta chains below, sequenced in a study of response to subunit inactivated influenza vaccine (dated by TCRdb to the late 2010s). The library was generated by RT-PCR. The sample was run on an Illumina HiSeq 2500. The raw public data were reprocessed by TCRdb itself: fastp quality trimming at Q25, MiXCR clonotype calling, in-frame beta chains only. When rows share a CDR3 protein, they turn into one entry using the most common DNA and genes. Counted in this sample were around 580,000 distinct CDR3 sequences; 10% to 15% of them appeared once. Roughly a tenth of the sample lies in the top ten. Specimen: PBMCs from blood, collected on the day of vaccination. These receptor sequences come from a man between 45 and 60 years old who received an inactivated influenza vaccine. Donor details come from another sample of the same person, matched by shared clones.

The rearrangement links TRBV5-1 to TRBJ2-7; 10 nucleotides match TRBD1. The CDR3 contains 14 residues. Germline CDR1 and CDR2: SGHRS and YFSETQ. V shed 0 bases and J 5 bases; nucleotides not matched to a gene: 2. The CDR3 region is CASSLGQGAHEQYF. CDR3 nucleotide sequence: TGCGCCAGCAGCTTGGGACAGGGGGCGCACGAGCAGTACTTC. The full variable domain, in which reference TRBV5-1 and TRBJ2-7 provide the parts outside the CDR3, is KAGVTQTPRYLIKTRGQQVTLSCSPISGHRSVSWYQQTPGQGLQFLFEYFSETQRNKGNFPGRFSGRQFSNSRSEMNVSTLELGDSALYLCASSLGQGAHEQYFGPGTRLTVT.

This clonotype was picked up a small number of times. This chain uses TRBV6-5 with TRBJ2-1, with 7 bases matching TRBD2. Unmatched junction bases numbered 13, after V lost 0 bases and J lost 5 bases. This CDR3 is built from 18 residues. Looked up from germline, CDR1 is MNHEY and CDR2 is SVGAGI. The DNA for the CDR3 is TGTGCCAGCAGTTACTCGGCGGGGGATTTGTGGGCACACAATGAGCAGTTCTTC. It specifies CASSYSAGDLWAHNEQFF.

This clonotype was seen ten or more times. The genes are TRBV5-1 and TRBJ2-3; D is unclear. V was shortened by 0 bases and J by 6 bases, with 14 bases between the two germline ends. The CDR3 extends over 15 amino acids. Looked up from germline, CDR1 is SGHRS and CDR2 is YFSETQ. CDR3 sequence (DNA): TGCGCCAGCAGCTTGGGGTCTTCCCCAACGGATACGCAGTATTTT. Protein sequence: CASSLGSSPTDTQYF.

The chain combines TRBV10-3 with TRBJ1-6, with 7 bases matching TRBD1. The CDR3 has 15 amino acids. The J segment lost 7 bases and the V segment lost 8 bases, leaving 11 bases of the junction unmatched. Germline V CDR1 and CDR2: ENHRY, SYGVKD. In nucleotides, the CDR3 is TGTGCCATCGGTAGGGGGCTATTGGAGAATTCACCCCTCCACTTT. Residues: CAIGRGLLENSPLHF.

The V gene is TRBV12-3 or TRBV12-4, the J gene TRBJ1-4; the match to TRBD1 covers 10 bases. The CDR3 has 15 amino acids. V lost 6 bases and J lost 4; bases outside the gene matches: 5. The CDR3 reads CASRKGQGINEKLFF. DNA for the CDR3: TGTGCCAGCAGAAAGGGACAGGGGATTAATGAAAAACTGTTTTTT.

This sequence joins TRBV29-1 and TRBJ2-1, with D possibly being TRBD1 (6 bases). The V gene's germline CDR1 is SQVTM and CDR2 ANQGSEA. The CDR3 loop spans 12 amino acids. V was pared by 2 bases and J by 7 bases, with 9 bases between. CDR3 nucleotide sequence: TGCAGCGTTGAACAGGGGTGGAATGAGCAGTTCTTC. It specifies CSVEQGWNEQFF.

This chain joins TRBV6-1 and TRBJ2-2; 13 bases line up with TRBD2. The CDR3 totals 16 residues. Per the germline V gene, CDR1 is MNHNS and CDR2 is SASEGT. The trim removed 6 bases at V and 6 bases at J, leaving 7 bases unmatched. The CDR3 bases are TGTGCCAGCAGCACGGGACTAGCGGGAAGCGCCGGGGAGCTGTTTTTT. As protein: CASSTGLAGSAGELFF.

This clonotype was counted only a few times. J is TRBJ2-7 and V is TRBV27; TRBD2 aligns across 9 bases. Trimming removed 2 bases from V and 7 bases from J; junction bases left unmatched: 9. CDR1 and CDR2 (germline): MNHEY, SMNVEV (reference sequence). The length of the CDR3 is 15 residues. In DNA form, the CDR3 reads TGTGCCAGCAGTTTAATGTATAGCGGGAGTAAGGAGCAGTACTTC. Protein product: CASSLMYSGSKEQYF.

This clonotype has a handful of counts. The chain is built from TRBV12-3 or TRBV12-4 and TRBJ1-2; 12 bases match TRBD1. This CDR3 is 16 amino acids long. J gave up 0 bases and V 5 bases, and 4 bases lay outside the gene matches. The CDR3 loop is CASSRDRGRANYGYTF. CDR3 nucleotides: TGTGCCAGCAGTCGGGACAGGGGGCGAGCTAACTATGGCTACACCTTC.

This clonotype came up many times. The chain links TRBV7-8 to TRBJ1-1; the match to TRBD1 covers 8 bases. Unmatched junction bases numbered 8, after V lost 1 base and J lost 7 bases. CDR1 is SGHVS, CDR2 FQNEAQ, per germline. CDR3 length equals 15 residues. DNA for the CDR3: TGTGCCAGCAGCTTAGGACAGGGGATGGATATTGAAGCTTTCTTT. This translates into CASSLGQGMDIEAFF.

The rearrangement links TRBV28 to TRBJ2-7; 8 bases align to TRBD2. Germline V gene sequence: CDR1 MDHEN, CDR2 SYDVKM. V shed 3 bases and J 5 bases; nucleotides not matched to a gene: 9. This CDR3 is built from 15 residues. CDR3 bases: TGTGCCAGCAGTTTTAGAGTAGCGGGAAACGACGAGCAGTACTTC. As protein: CASSFRVAGNDEQYF.

The chain employs TRBV5-1 and TRBJ2-1; 9 nucleotides line up with TRBD2. V lost 9 bases and J lost 8; bases outside the gene matches: 18. The CDR3 contains 16 residues. Germline V gives CDR1 SGHRS, CDR2 YFSETQ. Written as DNA, the CDR3 is TGCGCCACCAGGGGGGGGGTAGCGGGAGAGAACGATGAGCAGTTCTTC. This encodes CATRGGVAGENDEQFF.

This clonotype was counted only a few times. The genes are TRBV4-2 and TRBJ1-5; 7 bases agree with TRBD1. CDR1 is LGHNA, CDR2 YNFKEQ, per germline. The ends lost 2 bases at V and 0 bases at J; junction bases unmatched: 7. This CDR3 has 17 residues. CDR3 protein: CASSQLDRAISNQPQHF. The DNA for the CDR3 is TGTGCCAGCAGCCAACTTGACAGGGCGATTAGCAATCAGCCCCAGCATTTT.

This clonotype was seen a few times. The chain is built from TRBV29-1 and TRBJ2-3, with 8 bases that match TRBD1. This CDR3 has 12 residues. Germline assignment: CDR1 SQVTM and CDR2 ANQGSEA. In DNA, the CDR3 is TGCACCGGACAGGGACAGGCAGATACGCAGTATTTT. This translates into CTGQGQADTQYF.

The gene calls are TRBV20-1 and TRBJ2-7, with D perhaps matching TRBD2 (5 bases). Germline V gives CDR1 DFQATT, CDR2 SNEGSKA (reference sequence). The length of the CDR3 is 11 residues. V gave up 7 bases and J gave up 6 bases, with 13 bases separating them. The CDR3, as DNA: TGCAGTGTCGAACTAGGCCTCGAGCAGTACTTC. This translates into CSVELGLEQYF.

This clonotype appeared many times. The chain combines TRBV6-1 with TRBJ1-2; D unresolved. Deletions cut 5 bases from V and 3 bases from J, with 13 bases between. Germline CDR1 MNHNS, CDR2 SASEGT. CDR3 size: 14 residues. The CDR3: CASSMWEDDYGYTF. The CDR3 DNA reads as TGTGCCAGCAGTATGTGGGAGGATGACTATGGCTACACCTTC.

This clonotype was picked up a small number of times. The gene calls are TRBV12-3 or TRBV12-4 and TRBJ2-7; 7 bases line up with TRBD2. The CDR3 spans 14 residues. Trimming removed 5 bases from V and 4 bases from J; junction bases left unmatched: 8. DNA of the CDR3: TGTGCCAGCAGTACGACTAGCCTGGCGTACGAGCAGTACTTC. This encodes CASSTTSLAYEQYF.

V is TRBV20-1 and J is TRBJ1-6; no definite D call. The V and J ends lost 7 bases and 0 bases respectively, with 10 bases between them. Germline-derived CDR1 and CDR2 are DFQATT and SNEGSKA (reference sequence). The CDR3 covers 14 residues. CDR3 region: CSGYRSSYNSPLHF. The CDR3 nucleotides are TGCAGTGGATACCGGAGCTCCTATAATTCACCCCTCCACTTT.

This clonotype was counted only a few times. CDR3 DNA: TGTGCCACCAGCAGAGATAAGGGACAGGGTAGAGGTGAGCAGTACTTC. Its protein is CATSRDKGQGRGEQYF. This rearrangement joins TRBV15 to TRBJ2-7, with 9 bases aligning to TRBD1. Trimming took 0 bases from V and 7 from J; bases not matched to a gene: 10. The CDR3 extends over 16 amino acids. Germline loops: CDR1 LNHNV, CDR2 YYDKDF (reference sequence).

V is TRBV18 and J is TRBJ2-6, with a weak D call TRBD1 (6 bases). Germline CDR1 and CDR2: KGHSH and LQKENI. This CDR3 is built from 17 residues. V was trimmed by 0 bases and J by 4 bases, leaving 13 bases between them. CDR3 in DNA: TGTGCCAGCTCACCACCGAGGGGGATAGTGGGGGCCAACGTCCTGACTTTC. Residues: CASSPPRGIVGANVLTF.

The V and J genes are TRBV12-3 or TRBV12-4 and TRBJ2-7, with unresolved D. V was shortened by 2 bases and J by 4 bases, with 12 bases between the two germline ends. The CDR3 totals 14 residues. CDR3 amino acids: CASSLKASAYEQYF. The CDR3 nucleotides are TGTGCCAGCAGTTTAAAGGCCAGCGCTTACGAGCAGTACTTC.

This clonotype came up a few times. The chain uses TRBV28 and TRBJ2-7; 7 nucleotides line up with TRBD2. J gave up 6 bases and V 2 bases, and 13 bases lay outside the gene matches. CDR1 and CDR2 from the germline V gene are MDHEN and SYDVKM. The CDR3 covers 16 residues. The chain's CDR3 is CASSLPVAGEGFEQYF. The CDR3 DNA reads as TGTGCCAGCAGTTTACCCGTGGCGGGAGAGGGTTTCGAGCAGTACTTC.

This clonotype was recorded at least ten times. The rearrangement uses TRBV10-3 and TRBJ2-2; D not resolved. Germline V gene lookup returns CDR1 ENHRY and CDR2 SYGVKD. The CDR3 consists of 13 residues. The V end was cut by 10 bases, the J end by 2 bases, with 11 bases between. CDR3 sequence reads: CATSQANTGELFF. Written as DNA, the CDR3 is TGTGCCACCTCACAAGCAAACACCGGGGAGCTGTTTTTT.